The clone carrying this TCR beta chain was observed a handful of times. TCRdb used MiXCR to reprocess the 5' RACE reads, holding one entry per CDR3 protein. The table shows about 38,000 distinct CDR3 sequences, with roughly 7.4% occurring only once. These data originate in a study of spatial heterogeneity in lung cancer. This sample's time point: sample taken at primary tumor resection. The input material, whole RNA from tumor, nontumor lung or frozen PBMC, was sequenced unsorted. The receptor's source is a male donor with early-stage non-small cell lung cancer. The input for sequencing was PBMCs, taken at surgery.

CDR3 sequence reads: CSARRGTGSNQPQHF. The CDR3 coding sequence is TGCAGTGCTAGGCGAGGGACAGGGAGCAATCAGCCCCAGCATTTT. The rearrangement uses TRBV20-1 and TRBJ1-5; 9 bases are shared with TRBD1. CDR3 size: 15 residues. The germline V gene encodes CDR1 DFQATT and CDR2 SNEGSKA (reference sequence). V trimming: 3 bases; J trimming: 1 base; junction bases outside the gene matches: 4.